The 31 T cell receptor beta chains listed next were all sequenced from one sample in a study of T cells after yellow fever vaccination. TCRdb fed the 5' RACE reads into MiXCR, producing one record per CDR3 protein. This sample has more than 3,500 distinct CDR3 sequences, with roughly 7.4% found just once. The sample consisted of PBMCs, either bulk or a sorted T-cell subset (CD4+, CD8+, memory, or dextramer-sorted; not recorded which), taken around 45 days after the first yellow fever vaccination. All receptors derive from a man aged 18 to 30 who received the YFV17D yellow fever vaccine.

The chain recombines TRBV5-5 with TRBJ2-1, with D unclear. CDR3 length: 14 amino acids. Trimming took 9 bases from V and 5 from J, leaving 18 bases between them. Germline CDR1 is SGHKS and CDR2 is YYEKEE (reference sequence). CDR3 in amino acids: CAMSPELRHNEQFF. The CDR3 nucleotides are TGTGCCATGAGCCCCGAGCTACGGCACAATGAGCAGTTCTTC. The entire variable domain, with the rest obtained from reference TRBV5-5 and TRBJ2-1, is as follows: DAGVTQSPTHLIKTRGQQVTLRCSPISGHKSVSWYQQVLGQGPQFIFQYYEKEERGRGNFPDRFSARQFPNYSSELNVNALLLGDSALYLCAMSPELRHNEQFFGPGTRLTVL.

This clonotype was recorded many times. The chain has TRBV10-3 and TRBJ2-3, with TRBD2 as a possible D gene (6 bases). Trimming shortened V by 6 bases and J by 1 base, and 8 bases separated the two germline ends. Germline lookup yields CDR1 ENHRY and CDR2 SYGVKD. The CDR3 has 13 amino acids. As DNA, the CDR3 is TGTGCCATCAGCACGGGGGGCACAGATACGCAGTATTTT. Protein product: CAISTGGTDTQYF.

Ten or more counts support this clonotype. The V gene is TRBV7-9, the J gene TRBJ1-6; D gene unclear. The CDR3 loop spans 14 amino acids. V gave up 4 bases and J gave up 5 bases, with 9 bases separating them. Germline CDR1 reads SEHNR; CDR2 reads FQNEAQ (reference sequence). The DNA of the CDR3 is TGTGCCAGCAGCTCGCGGACGGATAATTCACCCCTCCACTTT. It encodes CASSSRTDNSPLHF. The full variable domain, completed using reference TRBV7-9 and TRBJ1-6, is DTGVSQNPRHKITKRGQNVTFRCDPISEHNRLYWYRQTLGQGPEFLTYFQNEAQLEKSRLLSDRFSAERPKGSFSTLEIQRTEQGDSAMYLCASSSRTDNSPLHFGNGTRLTVT.

The chain carries TRBV5-6 and TRBJ2-1; 7 bases line up with TRBD1. The CDR3 has 14 residues. V dropped 9 bases and J dropped 5; count of bases not matched to a gene: 11. Germline assignment: CDR1 SGHDT and CDR2 YYEEEE. CDR3 bases: TGTGCCATGGGCCCGCCGGGACAGCACAATGAGCAGTTCTTC. Its protein is CAMGPPGQHNEQFF. Using reference TRBV5-6 and TRBJ2-1 for the parts outside the CDR3, the full variable domain is DAGVTQSPTHLIKTRGQQVTLRCSPKSGHDTVSWYQQALGQGPQFIFQYYEEEERQRGNFPDRFSGHQFPNYSSELNVNALLLGDSALYLCAMGPPGQHNEQFFGPGTRLTVL.

This clonotype has ten or more counts. The chain is built from TRBV13 and TRBJ2-1; D is perhaps TRBD2 (6 bases). The V and J ends lost 1 base and 8 bases respectively, with 30 bases between them. The germline gives CDR1 PRHDT, CDR2 FYEKMQ (reference sequence). This CDR3 has 20 amino acids. The DNA for the CDR3 is TGTGCCAGCAGCTTAGCGAACCCGGGGCGGGACCCGGATTGGATCGATGAGCAGTTCTTC. This translates into CASSLANPGRDPDWIDEQFF.

There are many counts of this clonotype. CDR3 in DNA: TGTGCCAGCAGTTGGACAGGGGGACTCGGGTACGAGCAGTACTTC. Its translation is CASSWTGGLGYEQYF. This chain joins TRBV12-3 or TRBV12-4 and TRBJ2-7, with TRBD1 matching over 10 bases. The CDR3 length is 15 residues. After removal of 4 bases from V and 4 bases from J, the junction contained 7 bases not matched to a gene.

This clonotype was counted many times. The chain carries TRBV29-1 and TRBJ2-5, with 8 positions matching TRBD1. CDR3 length: 12 residues. The ends lost 6 bases at V and 2 bases at J; junction bases unmatched: 2. Germline V gene lookup returns CDR1 SQVTM and CDR2 ANQGSEA. DNA for the CDR3: TGCAGCGTCACAGGGGGACAAGAGACCCAGTACTTC. Its protein is CSVTGGQETQYF. The full variable domain, rest sourced from reference TRBV29-1 and TRBJ2-5, is SAVISQKPSRDICQRGTSLTIQCQVDSQVTMMFWYRQQPGQSLTLIATANQGSEATYESGFVIDKFPISRPNLTFSTLTVSNMSPEDSSIYLCSVTGGQETQYFGPGTRLLVL.

This clonotype showed up many times. The gene calls are TRBV20-1 and TRBJ2-3, with D uncertain. The CDR3 runs 14 residues. Germline assignment: CDR1 DFQATT and CDR2 SNEGSKA (reference sequence). V was pared by 0 bases and J by 1 base, with 8 bases between. CDR3 sequence: CSARDPAGTDTQYF. CDR3 in DNA: TGCAGTGCTAGAGATCCGGCTGGCACAGATACGCAGTATTTT.

This clonotype showed up many times. The J gene is TRBJ2-3, the V gene TRBV5-1; 9 nucleotides align to TRBD2. From germline, CDR1 is SGHRS and CDR2 YFSETQ. The trim removed 1 base at V and 5 bases at J, leaving 5 bases unmatched. The CDR3 is 15 amino acids. The CDR3 is CASSLSGGRVDTQYF. The CDR3 bases are TGCGCCAGCAGCTTGAGCGGGGGGCGCGTAGATACGCAGTATTTT.

This clonotype has a count of ten or more. The chain recombines TRBV4-1 with TRBJ2-5, with a possible D match to TRBD2 (5 bases). This CDR3 has 14 amino acids. Germline-derived CDR1 and CDR2 are MGHRA and YSYEKL. Between the trimmed V and J ends, which lost 4 bases and 1 base, there was a span of 10 bases. The CDR3 protein is CASSPTGVQETQYF. CDR3 nucleotides: TGCGCCAGCAGCCCGACCGGGGTCCAAGAGACCCAGTACTTC.

This clonotype was observed many times. The CDR3 DNA reads as TGTGCCAGCACCGACAGGGGGTACGAGCAGTACTTC. This encodes CASTDRGYEQYF. This sequence joins TRBV5-6 and TRBJ2-7; 9 bases align to TRBD1. J lost 4 bases, V lost 6 bases, and 2 bases had no gene match. Per the germline V gene, CDR1 is SGHDT and CDR2 is YYEEEE. This CDR3 has 12 residues.

This clonotype was counted ten times or more. J is TRBJ1-5 and V is TRBV6-4; perhaps TRBD1 as D (6 bases). CDR3 length equals 13 residues. The V gene lost 6 bases and the J gene lost 2 bases, with 8 bases spanning the gap. Looked up from germline, CDR1 is MRHNA and CDR2 is SNTAGT. DNA for the CDR3: TGTGCCAGCAGGCGACAGGGCAATCAGCCCCAGCATTTT. This gives the protein CASRRQGNQPQHF.

This clonotype was counted at least ten times. The V gene is TRBV20-1, the J gene TRBJ2-1, with TRBD2 matching 11 bases. This CDR3 has 16 residues. Looked up from germline, CDR1 is DFQATT and CDR2 is SNEGSKA (reference sequence). Trimming at V came to 3 bases and at J to 3 bases, leaving 7 bases not matched to a gene. As DNA, the CDR3 is TGCAGTGCTAGGGCCCTAGCGGGGGGTTTCTACAATGAGCAGTTCTTC. Its protein product is CSARALAGGFYNEQFF.

By share of the sample, this clonotype is medium-sized. V usage is TRBV10-3 and J usage is TRBJ2-5; D unclear. The CDR3 spans 13 residues. Trimming cost V 3 bases and J 2 bases, with 7 bases left between them. The germline CDR1 and CDR2 sequences are ENHRY and SYGVKD. The CDR3 bases are TGTGCCATCAGTGACGGCGGACAAGAGACCCAGTACTTC. Its translation is CAISDGGQETQYF.

Many counts were recorded for this clonotype. This rearrangement joins TRBV6-2 or TRBV6-3 to TRBJ2-5; the D gene could be TRBD1 or TRBD2 (5 bases each). CDR1 is MNHEY and CDR2 is SVGEGT in the germline V gene. V was clipped by 6 bases and J by 7 bases, with 21 bases between them. The CDR3 loop spans 15 amino acids. This CDR3 reads CASSRWAGIEGTQYF. CDR3 nucleotide sequence: TGTGCCAGCAGCCGCTGGGCAGGGATTGAGGGGACCCAGTACTTC.

This clonotype was counted many times. The chain carries TRBV4-2 and TRBJ2-1; TRBD2 aligns across 10 bases. The CDR3 covers 16 residues. Germline assignment: CDR1 LGHNA and CDR2 YNFKEQ. V lost 1 base to trimming and J lost 9 bases; unmatched junction nucleotides: 9. The CDR3 bases are TGTGCCAGCAGCCAAGGAGCGGGGGGGCAGGTGGGTGAGCAGTTCTTC. Protein sequence: CASSQGAGGQVGEQFF.

On this clonotype itself: A much larger clonotype is one base distant, so this may be a read error. V and J are TRBV4-1 and TRBJ2-7; 9 nucleotides match TRBD1. The CDR3 loop spans 15 amino acids. Germline-derived CDR1 and CDR2 are MGHRA and YSYEKL. This CDR3 reads CTSSHGTGPTYEQYF. As DNA, the CDR3 is TGCACCAGCAGCCATGGGACAGGGCCTACCTACGAGCAGTACTTC.

This clonotype was observed many times. The chain uses TRBV5-1 and TRBJ2-1; D is uncertain. CDR3 length: 13 amino acids. V dropped 0 bases and J dropped 3 bases, with 4 bases sitting between them. CDR1 and CDR2 from the germline V gene are SGHRS and YFSETQ. CDR3 nucleotides: TGCGCCAGCAGCTTGGTTCACTACAATGAGCAGTTCTTC. Protein sequence: CASSLVHYNEQFF.

This clonotype was counted at least ten times. J is TRBJ2-7 and V is TRBV10-2; TRBD2 agrees at 15 bases. Per germline, CDR1 WSHSY and CDR2 SAAADI. V shed 6 bases, J shed 6 bases, and the junction held 9 bases outside the gene matches. The CDR3 has 16 amino acids. Written as DNA, the CDR3 is TGCGCCAGCAGGGGACTAGCGGGGGGACGCGTGGCCGAGCAGTACTTC. Protein sequence: CASRGLAGGRVAEQYF.

On this clonotype: This may come from a read error, since a much larger clone is one base off. The rearrangement uses TRBV5-1 and TRBJ2-1, with D possibly TRBD1 on 5 matching bases. The CDR3 consists of 15 residues. Germline values: CDR1 SGHRS, CDR2 YFSETQ. The CDR3 reads CTSSFLPRVYNEQFF. The CDR3 DNA reads as TGCACCAGCAGCTTCTTGCCCAGGGTCTACAATGAGCAGTTCTTC.

This clonotype was recorded many times. This sequence joins TRBV6-2 or TRBV6-3 and TRBJ2-2; 9 nucleotides agree with TRBD2. V lost 11 bases, J lost 6 bases, and 4 bases stayed unmatched. The CDR3 has 12 residues. The germline CDR1 and CDR2 sequences are MNHEY and SVGEGT. The CDR3 region has the DNA TGTGCCCACGCGGGGGGGCCCGGGGAGCTGTTTTTT. It translates to CAHAGGPGELFF.

This clonotype was seen at least ten times. The chain uses TRBV14 and TRBJ2-1; TRBD2 matches at 12 bases. CDR3 length equals 16 residues. Germline V gene data show CDR1 as SGHDN and CDR2 as FVKESK. V lost 3 bases, J lost 9 bases, and 9 bases stayed unmatched. Here the CDR3 DNA reads TGTGCCAGCAGCCACGGGACTAGCGGGTGGTTTGGTGAGCAGTTCTTC. Encoded protein: CASSHGTSGWFGEQFF.

In this sample, this clonotype turned up many times. The gene calls are TRBV7-2 and TRBJ2-7; unclear D gene. Deletions cut 2 bases from V and 3 bases from J, with 8 bases between. The CDR3 is 13 amino acids. Germline V gene lookup returns CDR1 SGHTA and CDR2 FQGNSA. CDR3 coding DNA: TGTGCCAGCAGCTTAAGCCCCTACTACGAGCAGTACGTC. This translates into CASSLSPYYEQYV.

This clonotype was detected ten times or more. The chain joins TRBV7-3 to TRBJ2-7, with a weak D call TRBD2 (6 bases). Germline CDR1 SGHTA, CDR2 FQGTGA. The CDR3 is 13 residues long. The V end was cut by 5 bases, the J end by 3 bases, with 11 bases between. In DNA form, the CDR3 reads TGTGCCAGCAGCCTCCCCGGGAGCTACGAGCAGTACTTC. It is translated as CASSLPGSYEQYF. The variable domain in full, completed from reference TRBV7-3 and TRBJ2-7, reads GAGVSQTPSNKVTEKGKYVELRCDPISGHTALYWYRQSLGQGPEFLIYFQGTGAADDSGLPNDRFFAVRPEGSVSTLKIQRTERGDSAVYLCASSLPGSYEQYFGPGTRLTVT.

By its share, this clonotype is large. The chain joins TRBV13 to TRBJ1-1; D gene unclear. The ends were cut back, 0 bases at V and 13 bases at J, with 18 bases in the middle. The CDR3 consists of 14 residues. Germline CDR1 and CDR2: PRHDT and FYEKMQ (reference sequence). The chain's CDR3 is CASSLGLMRRVDFF. For the CDR3, the DNA is TGTGCCAGCAGCTTAGGCCTAATGAGGAGGGTCGATTTCTTT.

This clonotype showed up many times. The CDR3 here is CASSQDWGAPDTQYF. The CDR3 coding sequence is TGTGCCAGCAGCCAAGATTGGGGGGCCCCAGATACGCAGTATTTT. This sequence joins TRBV4-2 and TRBJ2-3, with D tentatively TRBD1 or TRBD2 (6 bases each). The V end was cut by 0 bases, the J end by 4 bases, with 11 bases between. The CDR3 length is 15 residues. Germline CDR1 reads LGHNA; CDR2 reads YNFKEQ.

This clonotype was seen ten or more times. The rearrangement uses TRBV27 and TRBJ2-6; D unclear. Between the trimmed V and J ends, which lost 6 bases and 1 base, there was a span of 13 bases. The CDR3 runs 16 residues. The germline CDR1 and CDR2 sequences are MNHEY and SMNVEV (reference sequence). The CDR3 DNA is TGTGCCAGCAGCTCTGTATTGGCTTCTGGGGCCAACGTCCTGACTTTC. Translation gives CASSSVLASGANVLTF.

This clonotype was recorded many times. The V and J genes are TRBV19 and TRBJ2-1, with D perhaps assigned TRBD1 or TRBD2 (5 bases each). The V end was cut by 6 bases, the J end by 5 bases, with 14 bases between. The CDR3 loop spans 14 amino acids. CDR1 is LNHDA, CDR2 SQIVND, per germline (reference sequence). CDR3 loop: CASRSGTGHNEQFF. The CDR3 nucleotides are TGTGCCAGTAGGTCGGGGACGGGTCACAATGAGCAGTTCTTC.

This clonotype was picked up many times. The V and J genes are TRBV7-2 and TRBJ2-1, with TRBD2 matching 9 bases. V lost 1 base, J lost 9 bases, and 7 bases stayed unmatched. Germline V lookup: CDR1 SGHTA, CDR2 FQGNSA. The CDR3 has 15 amino acids. The CDR3 DNA sequence: TGTGCCAGCAGCTTAGTCTTGCGGGGGGGCTCTGAGCAGTTCTTC. Encoded protein: CASSLVLRGGSEQFF.

This clonotype was counted many times. The DNA for the CDR3 is TGCGCCAGCAGCCAAGATCTTGTAGGGCTGAACTATGGCTACACCTTC. It codes for CASSQDLVGLNYGYTF. The gene calls are TRBV4-3 and TRBJ1-2; D remains unclear. The CDR3 is made up of 16 amino acids. CDR1 and CDR2 from the germline V gene are LGHNA and YSLEER. V dropped 0 bases and J dropped 2 bases, with 13 bases sitting between them.

This clonotype came up many times. The chain employs TRBV7-9 and TRBJ2-3; 7 nucleotides line up with TRBD2. CDR1 and CDR2 from the germline V gene are SEHNR and FQNEAQ (reference sequence). V shed 7 bases and J 2 bases; nucleotides not matched to a gene: 12. The CDR3 length is 16 residues. The CDR3 DNA sequence: TGTGCCAGCACCTCCCCCCTAGCGGTACCCACAGATACGCAGTATTTT. Its translation is CASTSPLAVPTDTQYF.